This T cell receptor (beta chain) was sequenced for a study of early T cells in non-severe SARS-CoV-2 infection. TCRdb redid the calling of the 5' RACE reads with MiXCR, one entry per CDR3 protein. Of tens of thousands of distinct CDR3 sequences listed, roughly an eighth are singletons. Many counts were recorded for this clonotype. The CDR3 runs 14 residues. The V gene lost 0 bases and the J gene lost 6 bases, with 11 bases spanning the gap. Germline lookup yields CDR1 SGHRS and CDR2 YFSETQ. Material: whole blood. This sequence was found in an adult who was a healthcare worker with PCR-confirmed SARS-CoV-2 infection or an uninfected control (not recorded which). V usage is TRBV5-1 and J usage is TRBJ2-3; D not certain. CDR3 in amino acids: CASSLEGRGDTQYF. The CDR3 DNA reads as TGCGCCAGCAGCTTGGAAGGACGAGGCGATACGCAGTATTTT.